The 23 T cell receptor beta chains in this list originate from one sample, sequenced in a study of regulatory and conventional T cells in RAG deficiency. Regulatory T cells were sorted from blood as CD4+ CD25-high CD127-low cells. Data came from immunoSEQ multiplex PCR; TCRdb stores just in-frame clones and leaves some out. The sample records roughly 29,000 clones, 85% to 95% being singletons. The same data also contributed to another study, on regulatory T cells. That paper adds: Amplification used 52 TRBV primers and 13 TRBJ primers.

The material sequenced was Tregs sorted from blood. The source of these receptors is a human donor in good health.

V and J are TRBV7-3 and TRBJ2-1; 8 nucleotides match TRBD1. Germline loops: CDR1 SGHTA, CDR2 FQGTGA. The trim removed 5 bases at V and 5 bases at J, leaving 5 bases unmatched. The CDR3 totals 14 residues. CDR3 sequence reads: CASSNQGADNEQFF. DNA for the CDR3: TGTGCCAGCAGCAATCAGGGGGCGGACAATGAGCAGTTCTTC.

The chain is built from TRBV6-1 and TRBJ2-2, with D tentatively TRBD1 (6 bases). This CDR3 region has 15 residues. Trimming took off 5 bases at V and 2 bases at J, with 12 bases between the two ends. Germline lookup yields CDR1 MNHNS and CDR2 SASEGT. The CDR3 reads CASSRRTANTGELFF. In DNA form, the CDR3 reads TGTGCCAGCAGTCGACGGACAGCAAACACCGGGGAGCTGTTTTTT.

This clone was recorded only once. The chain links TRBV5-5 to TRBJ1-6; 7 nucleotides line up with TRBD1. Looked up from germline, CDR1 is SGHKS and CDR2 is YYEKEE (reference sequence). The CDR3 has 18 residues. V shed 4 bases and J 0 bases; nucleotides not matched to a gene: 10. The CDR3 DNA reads TGTGCCAGCAGCCGTACAGGGGTCGAGAGCTCCTATAATTCACCCCTCCACTTT. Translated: CASSRTGVESSYNSPLHF.

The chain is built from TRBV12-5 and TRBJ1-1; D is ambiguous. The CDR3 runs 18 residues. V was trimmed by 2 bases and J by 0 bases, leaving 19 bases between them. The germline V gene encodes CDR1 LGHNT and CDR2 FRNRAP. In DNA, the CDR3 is TGTGCTAGTGGTTTGTCCGGGTTGGCGGATACCATGAACACTGAAGCTTTCTTT. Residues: CASGLSGLADTMNTEAFF.

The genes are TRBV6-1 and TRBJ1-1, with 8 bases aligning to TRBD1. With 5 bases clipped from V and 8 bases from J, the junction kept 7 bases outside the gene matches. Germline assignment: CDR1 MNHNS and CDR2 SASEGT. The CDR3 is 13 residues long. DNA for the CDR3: TGTGCCAGCAGTCCACAGGGGGGTTACGAAGCTTTCTTT. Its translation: CASSPQGGYEAFF.

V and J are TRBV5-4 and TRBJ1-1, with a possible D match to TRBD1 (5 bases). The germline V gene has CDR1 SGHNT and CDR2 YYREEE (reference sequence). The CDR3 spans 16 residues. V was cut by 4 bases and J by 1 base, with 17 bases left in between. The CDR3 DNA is TGTGCCAGCAGCCAGGGACTGGAAATGAAGAACACTGAAGCTTTCTTT. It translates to CASSQGLEMKNTEAFF.

The CDR3 coding sequence is TGCAGCGTTGGTGGGGATACCCTGAGGGATGAGCAGTTCTTC. Amino acids: CSVGGDTLRDEQFF. The V gene is TRBV29-1, the J gene TRBJ2-1; a possible D gene is TRBD2 (5 bases). The germline V gene encodes CDR1 SQVTM and CDR2 ANQGSEA. The CDR3 consists of 14 residues. Trimming removed 4 bases from V and 8 bases from J, with 18 bases in between.

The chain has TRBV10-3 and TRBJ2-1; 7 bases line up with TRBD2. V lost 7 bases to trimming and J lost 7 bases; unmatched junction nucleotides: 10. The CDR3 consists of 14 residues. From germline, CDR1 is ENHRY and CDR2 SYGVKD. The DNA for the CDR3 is TGTGCCATCAATGGCAAGCGGGGAACGAATGAGCAGTTCTTC. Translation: CAINGKRGTNEQFF.

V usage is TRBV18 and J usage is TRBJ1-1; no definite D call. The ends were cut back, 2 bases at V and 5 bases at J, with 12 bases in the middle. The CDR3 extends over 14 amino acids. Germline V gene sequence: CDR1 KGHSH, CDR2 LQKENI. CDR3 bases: TGTGCCAGCTCACCAGAAACTAAGGGAACTGAAGCTTTCTTT. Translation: CASSPETKGTEAFF. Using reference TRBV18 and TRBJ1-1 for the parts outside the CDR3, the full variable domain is NAGVMQNPRHLVRRRGQEARLRCSPMKGHSHVYWYRQLPEEGLKFMVYLQKENIIDESGMPKERFSAEFPKEGPSILRIQQVVRGDSAAYFCASSPETKGTEAFFGQGTRLTVV.

The CDR3 DNA follows: TGTGCCAGCAGTGAAGCGATCAGGTTCGTTTCACAGCCCCAGCATTTT. This gives the protein CASSEAIRFVSQPQHF. The chain recombines TRBV6-1 with TRBJ1-5; no clear D gene. Germline lookup yields CDR1 MNHNS and CDR2 SASEGT. V was pared by 0 bases and J by 7 bases, with 16 bases between. This CDR3 has 16 amino acids.

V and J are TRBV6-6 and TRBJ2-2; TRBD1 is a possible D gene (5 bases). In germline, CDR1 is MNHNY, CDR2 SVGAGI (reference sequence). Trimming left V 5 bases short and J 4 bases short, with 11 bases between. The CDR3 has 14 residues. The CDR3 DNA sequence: TGTGCCAGCAGTCCCGACAGTTCCACCGGGGAGCTGTTTTTT. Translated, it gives CASSPDSSTGELFF.

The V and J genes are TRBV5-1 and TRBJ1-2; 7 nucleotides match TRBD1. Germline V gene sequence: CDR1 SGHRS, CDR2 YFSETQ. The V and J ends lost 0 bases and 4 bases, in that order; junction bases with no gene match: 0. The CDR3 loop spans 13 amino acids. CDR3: CASSLDRGYGYTF. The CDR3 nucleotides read TGCGCCAGCAGCTTGGACAGGGGCTATGGCTACACCTTC.

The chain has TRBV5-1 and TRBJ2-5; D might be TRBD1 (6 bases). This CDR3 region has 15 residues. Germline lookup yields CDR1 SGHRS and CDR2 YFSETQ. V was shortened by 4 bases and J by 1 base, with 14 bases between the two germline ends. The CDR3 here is CASSPTGQPQETQYF. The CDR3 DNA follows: TGCGCCAGCAGCCCCACCGGACAGCCCCAAGAGACCCAGTACTTC.

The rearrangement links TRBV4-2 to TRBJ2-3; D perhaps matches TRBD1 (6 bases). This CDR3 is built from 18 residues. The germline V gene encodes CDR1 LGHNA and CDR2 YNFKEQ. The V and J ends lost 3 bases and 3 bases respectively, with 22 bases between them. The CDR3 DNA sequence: TGTGCCAGCAGCCAGCAGGCCCCCGGCAGGGGTAAGACAGATACGCAGTATTTT. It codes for CASSQQAPGRGKTDTQYF.

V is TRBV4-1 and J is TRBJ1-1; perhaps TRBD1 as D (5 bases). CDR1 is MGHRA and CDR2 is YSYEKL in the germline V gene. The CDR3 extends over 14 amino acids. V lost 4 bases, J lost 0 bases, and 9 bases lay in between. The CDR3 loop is CASSRGTLNTEAFF. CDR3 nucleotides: TGCGCCAGCAGCCGGGGGACCTTGAACACTGAAGCTTTCTTT.

CDR3 sequence: CASSLGRAGDYQPQHF. The DNA of the CDR3 is TGTGCCAGCAGCTTGGGTAGGGCAGGCGATTATCAGCCCCAGCATTTT. The chain recombines TRBV5-6 with TRBJ1-5; D call uncertain. Germline V CDR1 and CDR2: SGHDT, YYEEEE. Trimming took 0 bases from V and 5 from J, leaving 15 bases between them. CDR3 size: 16 residues.

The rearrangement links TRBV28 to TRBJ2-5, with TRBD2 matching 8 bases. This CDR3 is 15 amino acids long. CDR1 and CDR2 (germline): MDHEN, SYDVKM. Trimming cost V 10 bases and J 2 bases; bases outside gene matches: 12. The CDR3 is CATHFGGAGQETQYF. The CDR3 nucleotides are TGTGCCACTCATTTCGGGGGGGCGGGGCAAGAGACCCAGTACTTC.

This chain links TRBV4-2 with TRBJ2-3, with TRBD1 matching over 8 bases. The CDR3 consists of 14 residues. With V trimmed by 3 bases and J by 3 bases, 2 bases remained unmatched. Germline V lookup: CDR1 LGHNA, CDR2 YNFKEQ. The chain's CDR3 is CASSQGQATDTQYF. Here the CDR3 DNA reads TGTGCCAGCAGCCAGGGACAGGCTACAGATACGCAGTATTTT.

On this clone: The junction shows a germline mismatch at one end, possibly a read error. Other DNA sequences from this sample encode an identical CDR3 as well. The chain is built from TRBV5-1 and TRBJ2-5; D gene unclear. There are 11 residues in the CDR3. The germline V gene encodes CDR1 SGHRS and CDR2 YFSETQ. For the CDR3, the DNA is TGTGCCAGCAGCTTGCAAGAGACCCAGTACTTC. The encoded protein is CASSLQETQYF.

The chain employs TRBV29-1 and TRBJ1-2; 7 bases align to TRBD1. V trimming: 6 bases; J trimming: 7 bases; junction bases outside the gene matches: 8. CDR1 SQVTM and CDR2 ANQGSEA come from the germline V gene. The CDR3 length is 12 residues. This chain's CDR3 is CSVGEQGTGYTF. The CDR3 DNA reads TGCAGCGTCGGAGAACAGGGGACTGGCTACACCTTC.

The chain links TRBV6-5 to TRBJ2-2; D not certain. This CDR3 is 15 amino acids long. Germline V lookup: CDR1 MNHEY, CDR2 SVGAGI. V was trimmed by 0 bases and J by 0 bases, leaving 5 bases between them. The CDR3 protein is CASSYSNTNTGELFF. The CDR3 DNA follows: TGTGCCAGCAGTTACTCAAATACGAACACCGGGGAGCTGTTTTTT.

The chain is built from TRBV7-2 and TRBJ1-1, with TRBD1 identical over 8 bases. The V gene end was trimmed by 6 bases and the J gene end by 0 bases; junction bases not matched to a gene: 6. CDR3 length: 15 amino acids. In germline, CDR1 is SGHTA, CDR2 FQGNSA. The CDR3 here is CASRPQTGVNTEAFF. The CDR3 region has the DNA TGTGCCAGCAGACCTCAGACAGGGGTGAACACTGAAGCTTTCTTT.

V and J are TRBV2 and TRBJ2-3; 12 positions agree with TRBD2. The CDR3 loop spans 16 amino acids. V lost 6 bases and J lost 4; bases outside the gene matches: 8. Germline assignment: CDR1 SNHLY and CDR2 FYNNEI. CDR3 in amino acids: CASRLAGGPRADTQYF. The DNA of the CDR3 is TGTGCCAGCAGGCTAGCGGGGGGGCCGAGGGCAGATACGCAGTATTTT.